This T cell receptor (beta chain) originates from a study of esophageal squamous cell carcinoma under preoperative chemotherapy (dated by TCRdb to between 2017 and 2018). About the full investigation: Both tumor-infiltrating lymphocytes and peripheral blood T cells had their TCR repertoires profiled in the study. A handful of patients with primary esophageal squamous cell carcinoma made up the cohort. Repertoires from samples obtained before paclitaxel-nedaplatin therapy were compared with repertoires from samples obtained after paclitaxel-nedaplatin therapy. In patients with esophageal squamous cell carcinoma, the study looked at what paclitaxel-nedaplatin chemotherapy did to T-cell receptor repertoires. Here is what the overall study found, with its caveats: The cohort was small, with only a handful of patients with esophageal squamous cell carcinoma analyzed. TCR diversity increased significantly in peripheral T cells after chemotherapy, but not in tumor-infiltrating lymphocytes. Post-treatment tumor-infiltrating lymphocytes appeared to be derived in part from peripheral T cells migrating into the tumor, rather than solely from local clonal changes. Paclitaxel-nedaplatin therapy caused immediate and substantial changes in clonotype frequency, and abundant clones were more likely to contract than to amplify.

The library was generated by PCR. TCRdb shows the sequencer as HiSeq X Ten. TCR repertoires were characterized by high-throughput sequencing. TCRdb reprocessed the public reads (quality trimming at Q25 with fastp, clone calling with MiXCR) and kept in-frame beta chains. Rows matching on CDR3 protein sequence are summarized as one entry with the most common DNA and genes. The sample records 32,000 or so distinct CDR3 sequences, about half of which are singletons. The ten largest clonotypes hold roughly 23% of the sample. This clonotype was counted at least ten times. No cognate antigen has been identified for it. Base qualities are not recorded, but no much larger clone differs from it by a single base. The CDR3 covers 14 residues, taking in both the cysteine and the phenylalanine. The CDR3 DNA has 42 bases and is translated from base 1. Reading the germline V gene gives CDR1 MNHEY and CDR2 SVGAGI. The germline ends are 9 bases apart after V is trimmed by 2 bases and J by 4 bases.

The sample's time point label is to be understood as: after preoperative PTX-NDP chemotherapy. Before surgery, patients were given paclitaxel-nedaplatin as preoperative chemotherapy. This TCR was recovered from a human donor with esophageal squamous cell carcinoma. The donor label of this sample is uncertain. This receptor chain uses TRBV6-5 and TRBJ2-1; the D gene is not confidently resolved. Sampling was done from a patient given preoperative chemotherapy. CDR3 region: CASSYGTEYNEQFF. The DNA sequence is as follows: TGTGCCAGCAGTTACGGTACGGAATACAATGAGCAGTTCTTC.